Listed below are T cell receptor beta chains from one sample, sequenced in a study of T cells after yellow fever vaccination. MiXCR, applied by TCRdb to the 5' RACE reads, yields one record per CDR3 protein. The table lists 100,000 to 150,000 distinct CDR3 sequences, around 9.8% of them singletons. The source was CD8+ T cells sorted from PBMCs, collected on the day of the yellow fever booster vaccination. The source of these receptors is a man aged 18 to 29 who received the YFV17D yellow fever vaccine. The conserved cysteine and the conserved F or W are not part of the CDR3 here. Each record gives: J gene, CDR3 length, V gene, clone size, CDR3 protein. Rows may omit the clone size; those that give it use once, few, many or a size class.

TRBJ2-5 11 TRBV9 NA ASSVDSGKTQY
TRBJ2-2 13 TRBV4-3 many ASSQDFGNTGELF
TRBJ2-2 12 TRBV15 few ATGGTGIAGELF
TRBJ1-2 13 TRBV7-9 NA ASSPVGTTNYGYT
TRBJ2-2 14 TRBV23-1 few ASSQRQASNTGELF
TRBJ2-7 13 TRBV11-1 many ASSLRRGVTYEQY
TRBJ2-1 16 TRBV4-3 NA ASSQEIRRGGLFNEQF
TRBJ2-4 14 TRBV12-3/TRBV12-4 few ASSPSAGASGNIQY
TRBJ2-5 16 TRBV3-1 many ASSQDLLGPTPGETQY
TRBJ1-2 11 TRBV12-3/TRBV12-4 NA ASSPGEIYGYT
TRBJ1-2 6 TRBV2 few ASNPDT
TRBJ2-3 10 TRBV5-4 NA ASSLGGWSQY
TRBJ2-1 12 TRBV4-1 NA ASSGLAEGNEQF
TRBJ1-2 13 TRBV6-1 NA ASSAERDRRNGYT
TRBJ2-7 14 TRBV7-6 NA ASSSAPRGPDYEQY
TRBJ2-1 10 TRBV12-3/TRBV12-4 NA ASSLASNEQF
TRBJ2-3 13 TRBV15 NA ATSNRDRSTDTQY
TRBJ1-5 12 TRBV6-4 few ASSERGGDQPQH
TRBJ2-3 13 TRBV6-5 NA ASSYTGRTTDTQY
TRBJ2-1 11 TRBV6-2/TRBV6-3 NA ASSGLAGTEQF
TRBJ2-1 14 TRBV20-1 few SARENPSGTRGEQF
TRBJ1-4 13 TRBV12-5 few ASGFLAGSYEKLF
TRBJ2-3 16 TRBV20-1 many SAKTLRQAGRPPDTQY
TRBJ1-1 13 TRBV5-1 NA ASSLRTGGQSEAF
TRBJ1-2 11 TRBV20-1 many SALGIGVDGYT
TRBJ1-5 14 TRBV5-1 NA ASSLGTELGNQPQH
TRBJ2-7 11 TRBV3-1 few ASSPGGAHEQY
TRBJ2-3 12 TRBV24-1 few ATSPGQGEDTQY
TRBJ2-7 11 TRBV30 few AWSPNGSYEQY
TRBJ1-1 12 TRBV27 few ASSFGQGETEAF
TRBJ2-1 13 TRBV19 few ASSIVAGGIGEQF
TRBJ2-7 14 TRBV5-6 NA ASSFGPGQGVREQY
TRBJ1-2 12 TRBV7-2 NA ASSPTQGLYGYT
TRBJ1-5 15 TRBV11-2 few ASSPYTDSRGHQPQH
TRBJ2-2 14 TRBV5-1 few ASSTDRGPATGELF
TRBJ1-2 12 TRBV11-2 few ASSFESVNYGYT
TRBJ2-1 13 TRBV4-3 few ASSQDRGQINEQF
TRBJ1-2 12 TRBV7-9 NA ASSLEGQTDGYT
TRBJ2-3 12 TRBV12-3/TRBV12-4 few ASTLGLQADTQY
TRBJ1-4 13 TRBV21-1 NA ASSYLASGNEKLF
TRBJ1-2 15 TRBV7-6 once ASSLVRGQFRFYGYT
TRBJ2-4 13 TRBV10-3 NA AISKSTAVGNIQY
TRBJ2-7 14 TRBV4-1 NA ASSQDGRGQLVEQY
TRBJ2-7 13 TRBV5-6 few ASSGGEWAAYEQY
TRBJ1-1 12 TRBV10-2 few ASSELGQNTEAF
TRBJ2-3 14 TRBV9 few ASSVGLAGGTDTQY
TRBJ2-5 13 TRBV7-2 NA ASSLAWTLKETQY
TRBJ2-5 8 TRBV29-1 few SGPQETQY
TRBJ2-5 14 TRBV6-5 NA ASSLAAGWTIETQY
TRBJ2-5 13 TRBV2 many ASSEGTSGGETQY
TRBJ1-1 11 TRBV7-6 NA ASSPNPGTEAF